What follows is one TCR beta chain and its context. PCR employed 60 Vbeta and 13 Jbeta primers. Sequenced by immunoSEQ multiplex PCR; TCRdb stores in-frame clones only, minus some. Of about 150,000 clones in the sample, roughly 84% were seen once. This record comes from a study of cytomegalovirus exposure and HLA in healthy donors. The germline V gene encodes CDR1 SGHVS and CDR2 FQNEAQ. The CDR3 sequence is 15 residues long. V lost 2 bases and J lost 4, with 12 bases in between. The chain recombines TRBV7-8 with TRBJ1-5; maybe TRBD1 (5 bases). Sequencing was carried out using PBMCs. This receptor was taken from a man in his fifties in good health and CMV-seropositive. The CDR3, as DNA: TGTGCCAGCAGCTTAAGAGGGGCGGGAAATCAGCCCCAGCATTTT. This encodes CASSLRGAGNQPQHF. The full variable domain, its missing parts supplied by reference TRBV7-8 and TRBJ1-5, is GAGVSQSPRYKVAKRGQDVALRCDPISGHVSLFWYQQALGQGPEFLTYFQNEAQLDKSGLPSDRFFAERPEGSVSTLKIQRTQQEDSAVYLCASSLRGAGNQPQHFGDGTRLSIL.